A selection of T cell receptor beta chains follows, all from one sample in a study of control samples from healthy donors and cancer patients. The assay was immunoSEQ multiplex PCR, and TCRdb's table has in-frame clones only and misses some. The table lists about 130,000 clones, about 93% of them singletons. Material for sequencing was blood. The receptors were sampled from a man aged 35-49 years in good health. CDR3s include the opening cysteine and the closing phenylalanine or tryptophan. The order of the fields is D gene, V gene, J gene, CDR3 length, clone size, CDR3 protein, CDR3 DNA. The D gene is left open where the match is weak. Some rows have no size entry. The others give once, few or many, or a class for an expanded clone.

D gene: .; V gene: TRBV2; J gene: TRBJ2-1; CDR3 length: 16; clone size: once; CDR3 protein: CASSEDQFTSRDEQFF; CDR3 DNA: TGTGCCAGCAGTGAAGACCAGTTTACTAGTCGCGATGAGCAGTTCTTC
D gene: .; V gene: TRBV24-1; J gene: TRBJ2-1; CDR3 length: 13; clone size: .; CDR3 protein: CATAALAGNEQFF; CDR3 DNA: TGTGCCACCGCGGCACTAGCAGGGAATGAGCAGTTCTTC
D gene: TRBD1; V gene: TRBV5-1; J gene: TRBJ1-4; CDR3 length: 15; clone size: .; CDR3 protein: CASSPGTGADEKLFF; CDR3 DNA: TGCGCCAGCAGCCCCGGCACAGGGGCGGATGAAAAACTGTTTTTT
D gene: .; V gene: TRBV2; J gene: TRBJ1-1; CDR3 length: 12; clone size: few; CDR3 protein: CASSQDGQVAFF; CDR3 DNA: TGTGCCAGCAGTCAAGACGGGCAGGTTGCTTTCTTT
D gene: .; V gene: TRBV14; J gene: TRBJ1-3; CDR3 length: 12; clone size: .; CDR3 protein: CASSQGGNTIYF; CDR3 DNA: TGTGCCAGCAGCCAAGGTGGAAACACCATATATTTT
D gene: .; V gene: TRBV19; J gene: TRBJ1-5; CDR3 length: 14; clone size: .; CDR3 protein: CASSIGPSNQPQHF; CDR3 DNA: TGTGCCAGTAGTATAGGACCCAGCAATCAGCCCCAGCATTTT
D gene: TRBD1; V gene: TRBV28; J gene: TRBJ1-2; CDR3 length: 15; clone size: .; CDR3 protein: CASSSIGTGAYGYTF; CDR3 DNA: TGTGCCAGCAGCTCGATAGGGACAGGTGCCTATGGCTACACCTTC
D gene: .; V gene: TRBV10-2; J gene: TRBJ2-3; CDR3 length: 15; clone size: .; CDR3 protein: CASSSPGARGDTQYF; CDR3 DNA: TGCGCCAGCAGTTCTCCGGGGGCTAGAGGAGATACGCAGTATTTT
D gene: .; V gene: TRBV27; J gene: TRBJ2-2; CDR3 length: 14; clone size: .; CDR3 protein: CASSFQGGTGELFF; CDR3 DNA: TGTGCCAGCAGTTTCCAGGGGGGCACCGGGGAGCTGTTTTTT
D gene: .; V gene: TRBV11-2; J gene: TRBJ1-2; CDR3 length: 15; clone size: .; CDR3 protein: CASSPTHQPNYGYTF; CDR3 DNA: TGTGCCAGCAGCCCCACTCATCAACCTAACTATGGCTACACCTTC
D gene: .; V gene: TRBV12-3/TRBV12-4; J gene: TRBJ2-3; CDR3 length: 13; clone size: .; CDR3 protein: CASGQESTDTQYF; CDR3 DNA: TGTGCCAGCGGACAAGAAAGCACAGATACGCAGTATTTT
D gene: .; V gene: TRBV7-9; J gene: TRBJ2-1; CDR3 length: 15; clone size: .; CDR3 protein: CASSLDGLSYNEQFF; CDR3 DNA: TGTGCCAGCAGCTTGGACGGACTCTCCTACAATGAGCAGTTCTTC
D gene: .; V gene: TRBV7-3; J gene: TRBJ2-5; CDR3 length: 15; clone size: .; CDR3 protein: CASSLGPGPQETQYF; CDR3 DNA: TGTGCCAGCAGCTTAGGGCCGGGACCTCAAGAGACCCAGTACTTC
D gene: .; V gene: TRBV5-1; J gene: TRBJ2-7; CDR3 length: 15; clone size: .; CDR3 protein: CASSREGYNSYEQYF; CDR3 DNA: TGCGCCAGCAGCCGCGAGGGGTACAACTCCTACGAGCAGTACTTC
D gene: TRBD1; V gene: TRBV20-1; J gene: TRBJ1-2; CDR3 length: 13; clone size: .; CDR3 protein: CSATDGTGDGYTF; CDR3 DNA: TGCAGTGCTACTGACGGGACAGGGGATGGCTACACCTTC
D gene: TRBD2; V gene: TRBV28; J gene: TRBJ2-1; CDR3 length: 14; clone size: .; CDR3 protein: CASSLSGAYNEQFF; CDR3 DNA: TGTGCCAGCAGTCTGAGCGGGGCCTACAATGAGCAGTTCTTC
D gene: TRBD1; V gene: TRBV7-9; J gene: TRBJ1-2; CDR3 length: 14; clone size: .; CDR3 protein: CASSRTGTIWGYTF; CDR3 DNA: TGTGCCAGCAGCCGGACAGGGACTATATGGGGCTACACCTTC
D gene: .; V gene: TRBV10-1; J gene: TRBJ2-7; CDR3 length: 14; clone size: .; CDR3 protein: CASSDAGDNYEQYF; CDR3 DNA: TGCGCCAGCAGTGACGCCGGGGACAACTACGAGCAGTACTTC
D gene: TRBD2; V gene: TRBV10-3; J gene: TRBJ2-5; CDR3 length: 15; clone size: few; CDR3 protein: CAISLGGTAGETQYF; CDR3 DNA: TGTGCCATCAGCCTCGGGGGGACCGCCGGGGAGACCCAGTACTTC
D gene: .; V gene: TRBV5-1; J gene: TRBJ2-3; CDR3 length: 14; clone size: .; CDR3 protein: CASSLSTNTDTQYF; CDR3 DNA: TGCGCCAGCAGCTTGAGTACCAACACAGATACGCAGTATTTT
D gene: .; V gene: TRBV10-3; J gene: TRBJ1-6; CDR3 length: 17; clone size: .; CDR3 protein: CAISETRTGTNNSPLHF; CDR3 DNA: TGTGCCATCAGTGAGACTCGCACCGGGACCAATAATTCACCCCTCCACTTT
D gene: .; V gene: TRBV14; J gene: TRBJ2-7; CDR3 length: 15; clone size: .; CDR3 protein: CASSRIGAGTSEQYF; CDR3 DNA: TGTGCCAGCAGTCGTATTGGGGCGGGGACGTCCGAGCAGTACTTC
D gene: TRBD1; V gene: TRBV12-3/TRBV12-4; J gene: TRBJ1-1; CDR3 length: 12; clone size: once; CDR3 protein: CAAKTGEAEAFF; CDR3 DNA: TGTGCCGCGAAAACAGGGGAGGCTGAAGCTTTCTTT
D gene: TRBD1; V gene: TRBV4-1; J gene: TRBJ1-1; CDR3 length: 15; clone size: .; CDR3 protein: CASSQRGQIASEAFF; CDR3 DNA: TGCGCCAGCAGCCAAAGGGGACAGATCGCTTCTGAAGCTTTCTTT
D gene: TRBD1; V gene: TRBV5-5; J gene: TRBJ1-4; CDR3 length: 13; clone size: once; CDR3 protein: CASSKGQVEKLFF; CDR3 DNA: TGTGCCAGCAGTAAAGGACAGGTAGAAAAACTGTTTTTT
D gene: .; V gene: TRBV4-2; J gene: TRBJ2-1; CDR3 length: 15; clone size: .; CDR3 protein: CASSSPRTEENEQFF; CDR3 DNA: TGTGCCAGCAGCTCACCTCGGACAGAAGAAAATGAGCAGTTCTTC
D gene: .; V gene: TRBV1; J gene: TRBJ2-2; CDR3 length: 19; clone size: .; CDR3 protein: CTSSQAPGLAGGGHGELFF; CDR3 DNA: TGCACCAGCAGCCAAGCCCCGGGACTAGCGGGGGGTGGTCACGGGGAGCTGTTTTTT
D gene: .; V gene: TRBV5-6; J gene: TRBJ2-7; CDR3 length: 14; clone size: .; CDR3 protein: CASSPIGDTYEQYF; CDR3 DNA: TGTGCCAGCAGCCCAATAGGGGACACGTACGAGCAGTACTTC
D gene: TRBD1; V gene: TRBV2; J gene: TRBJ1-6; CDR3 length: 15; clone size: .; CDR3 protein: CASSETGTGYSPLHF; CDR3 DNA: TGTGCCAGCAGTGAAACCGGGACAGGGTACTCACCCCTCCACTTT
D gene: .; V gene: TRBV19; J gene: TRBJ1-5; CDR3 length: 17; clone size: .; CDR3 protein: CASSPSPQQEGNQPQHF; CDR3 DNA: TGTGCCAGTAGTCCGAGCCCCCAACAGGAGGGCAATCAGCCCCAGCATTTT
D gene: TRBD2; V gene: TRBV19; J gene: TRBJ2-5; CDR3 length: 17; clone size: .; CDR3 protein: CASSSPLAGLTQETQYF; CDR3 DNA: TGTGCCAGTAGTAGCCCACTAGCGGGGTTAACCCAAGAGACCCAGTACTTC
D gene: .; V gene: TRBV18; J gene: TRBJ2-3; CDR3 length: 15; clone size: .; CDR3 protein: CASSPWERDTDTQYF; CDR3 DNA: TGTGCCAGCTCACCTTGGGAGAGGGACACAGATACGCAGTATTTT
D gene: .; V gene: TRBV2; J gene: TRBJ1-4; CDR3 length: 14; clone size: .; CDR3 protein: CASSNRETNEKLFF; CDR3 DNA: TGTGCCAGCAGTAACAGGGAAACTAATGAAAAACTGTTTTTT